A selection of T cell receptor beta chains follows, all from one sample in a study of blood T cell repertoires in COVID-19. Sequenced by immunoSEQ multiplex PCR; TCRdb stores in-frame clones only, minus some. The repertoire holds 45,000 to 65,000 clones, roughly 88% seen once, with about a tenth in the top ten. Input material: peripheral blood. The receptors here all came from a man aged 25 to 40 with COVID-19, enrolled during active disease. Both conserved end residues are part of each CDR3. A D gene is named only where the DNA matches it firmly. Some rows mark clone size as missing; the rest say once, few, many or name a class of expanded clone.

TRBV28	14	-	TRBJ1-3	-	TGTGCCAGCTCCACCCGAGTAACCGGAAACACCATATATTTT	CASSTRVTGNTIYF
TRBV11-3	13	-	TRBJ1-1	-	TGTGCCAGCAGCTCAGGGTTTTTCACTGAAGCTTTCTTT	CASSSGFFTEAFF
TRBV27	18	-	TRBJ1-5	-	TGTGCCAGCAGTTTATCATCACGGGGGGGCCATAGCAATCAGCCCCAGCATTTT	CASSLSSRGGHSNQPQHF
TRBV2	16	TRBD2	TRBJ2-5	-	TGTGCCAGCATCCAAGCCTTACTAGCGGACCAAGAGACCCAGTACTTC	CASIQALLADQETQYF
TRBV28	17	TRBD1	TRBJ1-2	-	TGTGCCAGCAGTTCAAATGACAGGGGGCTCGGAGATAGTGGCTACACCTTC	CASSSNDRGLGDSGYTF
TRBV7-2	16	-	TRBJ2-6	-	TGTGCCAGCAGCTTAGCCCCAGGCTCTGGGGCCAACGTCCTGACTTTC	CASSLAPGSGANVLTF
TRBV5-1	16	TRBD2	TRBJ2-3	-	TGCGCCAGCAGCAGGGGACTAGTCGGTACCACAGATACGCAGTATTTT	CASSRGLVGTTDTQYF
TRBV9	15	-	TRBJ2-7	once	TGTGCCAGCAGCGTATCGGTCTACCCGACCTACGAGCAGTACTTC	CASSVSVYPTYEQYF
TRBV13	13	-	TRBJ1-1	-	TGTGCCAGCAGCGGTGACAGTGTGACTGAAGCTTTCTTT	CASSGDSVTEAFF
TRBV3-1/TRBV3-2	12	-	TRBJ1-1	-	TGTGCCAGCAGCACTAGGACCGTTGGGGCTTTCTTT	CASSTRTVGAFF
TRBV24-1	14	-	TRBJ1-5	-	TGTGCCACCAGCTCCCGGGAGGGCAATCAGCCCCAGCATTTT	CATSSREGNQPQHF
TRBV5-4	12	-	TRBJ1-6	-	TGTGCCAGCAGCCGGGAGGGGGATTCCCTCCACTTT	CASSREGDSLHF
TRBV7-9	14	-	TRBJ2-7	once	TGTGCCAGCAGTCACACGGACAATGACTACGAGCAGTACTTC	CASSHTDNDYEQYF
TRBV5-4	14	TRBD1	TRBJ2-7	-	TGTGCCAGCAGCTTTGGGACAGGGACCTACGAGCAGTACTTC	CASSFGTGTYEQYF
TRBV25-1	15	TRBD1	TRBJ2-1	-	TGTGCCAGCAGTGGGACGGGACAGGGTTTCGCTGAGCAGTTCTTC	CASSGTGQGFAEQFF
TRBV6-6	15	-	TRBJ1-3	once	TGTGCCAGCAGTGCACAGTCCCTCTCTGGAAACACCATATATTTT	CASSAQSLSGNTIYF
TRBV7-9	16	-	TRBJ2-3	-	TGTGCCAGCAGCCCGGCGAGGAGCGAAAGCACAGATACGCAGTATTTT	CASSPARSESTDTQYF
TRBV7-9	16	TRBD1	TRBJ1-4	few	TGTGCCAGCAGCTTAGGCGCGGTCCGGGACAGTGAAAAACTGTTTTTT	CASSLGAVRDSEKLFF
TRBV6-6	14	-	TRBJ2-1	-	TGTGCCAGCAGTTACTCGCTAGAGCATGGTGAGCAGTTCTTC	CASSYSLEHGEQFF
TRBV19	14	TRBD1	TRBJ2-5	-	TGTGCCAGTAGTTCCCAGGGGGCGTGGGAGACCCAGTACTTC	CASSSQGAWETQYF
TRBV5-6	15	-	TRBJ2-5	-	TGTGCCAGCAGCGCCCTTGACAGGCGACAAGAGACCCAGTACTTC	CASSALDRRQETQYF
TRBV25-1	16	TRBD1	TRBJ1-1	few	TGTGCCAGCAGTAAGGGACAGGCGATTATGAACACTGAAGCTTTCTTT	CASSKGQAIMNTEAFF
TRBV18	15	-	TRBJ2-7	-	TGTGCCAGCTCACCTGGGGACACCACCAGCTACGAGCAGTACTTC	CASSPGDTTSYEQYF
TRBV6-2/TRBV6-3	16	TRBD1	TRBJ1-5	-	TGTGCCAGCAGTTACAGGGTGACAGGGTCCAATCAGCCCCAGCATTTT	CASSYRVTGSNQPQHF
TRBV3-1/TRBV3-2	12	-	TRBJ2-2	once	TGTGCCAGCAGCCCTCGGGACGGGGAGCTGTTTTTT	CASSPRDGELFF
TRBV5-1	13	-	TRBJ1-5	-	TGCGCCAGCAGTGGGGGCCGAGGGGAGCCCCAGCATTTT	CASSGGRGEPQHF
TRBV5-1	15	-	TRBJ2-2	-	TGCGCCAGCAGCTTTTGGGGAGAAAACACCGGGGAGCTGTTTTTT	CASSFWGENTGELFF
TRBV19	15	-	TRBJ1-5	-	TGTGCCAGTAGTAACATGGAATTACTAAATCAGCCCCAGCATTTT	CASSNMELLNQPQHF
TRBV2	15	-	TRBJ2-5	once	TGTGCCAGCAGTACCCCAGGGGGGATCCAAGAGACCCAGTACTTC	CASSTPGGIQETQYF
TRBV19	13	-	TRBJ2-5	-	TGTGCCAGTAGCCAACAGGCCTACGGAACCCAGTACTTC	CASSQQAYGTQYF
TRBV7-9	13	-	TRBJ1-6	-	TGTGCCAGCAGCCCGGTCGGGAATTCACCCCTCCACTTT	CASSPVGNSPLHF
TRBV2	15	TRBD2	TRBJ2-2	-	TGTGCCAGCAGTGGACAGCGGGGGAACACCGGGGAGCTGTTTTTT	CASSGQRGNTGELFF
TRBV7-9	16	-	TRBJ1-1	-	TGTGCCAGCAGTCCAACCGGCCAGGGGAAGAACACTGAAGCTTTCTTT	CASSPTGQGKNTEAFF
TRBV7-3	15	-	TRBJ2-1	-	TGTGCCAGCAGCTTAAAGTTTGGAGGGTACAATGAGCAGTTCTTC	CASSLKFGGYNEQFF
TRBV4-2	17	-	TRBJ2-4	-	TGTGCCAGCAGCCAAGAGGGTACAGGGCTAGCCAAAAACATTCAGTACTTC	CASSQEGTGLAKNIQYF
TRBV5-1	12	-	TRBJ2-7	-	TGCGCCAGCAGCTTCCAGGGCTACGAGCAGTACTTC	CASSFQGYEQYF
TRBV19	15	-	TRBJ1-5	-	TGTGCCAGTAGTAGTGGAGGGGTCAGATATCAGCCCCAGCATTTT	CASSSGGVRYQPQHF
TRBV5-1	14	-	TRBJ2-7	few	TGCGCCAGCAGCCCCGACTATTTCTCCTACGAGCAGTACTTC	CASSPDYFSYEQYF
TRBV6-6	15	-	TRBJ2-1	-	TGTGCCAGCAGTTACGGGGGGAGTTCCTACAATGAGCAGTTCTTC	CASSYGGSSYNEQFF
TRBV5-6	14	-	TRBJ1-2	-	TGTGCCAGCAGCTCCGCCCAGGGCCTCTATGGCTACACCTTC	CASSSAQGLYGYTF
TRBV30	13	-	TRBJ1-3	-	TGTTTAGTGCTTGGAGTACCCGGAAACACCATATATTTT	CLVLGVPGNTIYF
TRBV6-1	16	-	TRBJ1-5	-	TGTGCCAGCAGTGAATACGTGAGGGTTAGCAATCAGCCCCAGCATTTT	CASSEYVRVSNQPQHF
TRBV3-1/TRBV3-2	14	-	TRBJ1-5	-	TGTGCCAGCAGCCAAAAGACAGTTGGTCAGCCCCAGCATTTT	CASSQKTVGQPQHF
TRBV7-3	13	-	TRBJ1-1	-	TGTGCCAGCAGCCGGAGGGGGGGCACTGAAGCTTTCTTT	CASSRRGGTEAFF
TRBV6-5	13	TRBD1	TRBJ2-7	-	TGTGCCAGCAGCTCCAGGGGGCGGCCCGAGCAGTACTTC	CASSSRGRPEQYF
TRBV6-5	14	-	TRBJ1-1	-	TGTGCCACCCAGGAGTCCCACGGGGACACTGAAGCTTTCTTT	CATQESHGDTEAFF
TRBV6-5	14	TRBD1	TRBJ1-5	-	TGTGCCAGCAGCCAGGGGGCCCGGAATCAGCCCCAGCATTTT	CASSQGARNQPQHF
TRBV2	15	TRBD2	TRBJ2-1	-	TGTGCCAGCAGTAGACTAGCGGGAGGGGGCAATGAGCAGTTCTTC	CASSRLAGGGNEQFF
TRBV20-1	11	-	TRBJ2-2	-	TGCAGTGCTACTAACACCGGGGAGCTGTTTTTT	CSATNTGELFF
TRBV5-1	15	-	TRBJ2-3	-	TGCGCCAGCAGCCCTGGGGGCGCCAGCACAGATACGCAGTATTTT	CASSPGGASTDTQYF
TRBV24-1	14	TRBD1	TRBJ1-2	-	TGTGCCACCAGTGACCTTACAGGGGACTATGGCTACACCTTC	CATSDLTGDYGYTF
TRBV28	13	-	TRBJ1-2	few	TGTGCCAGCAAAGCGACAGAACGGTATGGCTACACCTTC	CASKATERYGYTF
TRBV11-2	15	TRBD1	TRBJ1-1	-	TGTGCCAGCAGCTTAGATCAGGGGGCGAACACTGAAGCTTTCTTT	CASSLDQGANTEAFF
TRBV18	14	TRBD2	TRBJ2-3	-	TGTGCCAGCTCGTCAAGCGGGGGCACAGATACGCAGTATTTT	CASSSSGGTDTQYF
TRBV5-4	15	-	TRBJ2-3	-	TGTGCCAGCAGCTTGGGGCTAGCAGGCACAGATACGCAGTATTTT	CASSLGLAGTDTQYF
TRBV5-8	13	-	TRBJ1-5	-	TGTGCCAGCAGGGGCTATAGCAATCAGCCCCAGCATTTT	CASRGYSNQPQHF
TRBV7-6	16	TRBD1	TRBJ2-5	-	TGTGCCAGCAGCTTCATAGAGGGGACAGGCCAAGAGACCCAGTACTTC	CASSFIEGTGQETQYF
TRBV5-1	19	TRBD2	TRBJ2-2	-	TGCGCCAGTAAGCTTGGTCCAGCGGGAGGGCCGAGGAACACCGGGGAGCTGTTTTTT	CASKLGPAGGPRNTGELFF
TRBV29-1	13	-	TRBJ1-3	few	TGCAGCGTTGAATCACTCTCTGGAAACACCATATATTTT	CSVESLSGNTIYF
TRBV30	15	-	TRBJ1-5	few	TGTGCCTGGAAGCTCGGGGGGTTAGGCAATCAGCCCCAGCATTTT	CAWKLGGLGNQPQHF